This T cell receptor (beta chain) was sequenced for a study of T cell repertoires in cytomegalovirus infection. Overall study context: HLA-B-restricted CMV epitopes that are well studied were used alongside recently identified HLA-C-restricted ones. Public TCR beta signatures marked donors with CMV infection and the matching HLA.

Findings of the study overall: The ex vivo response was dominated by HLA-C-restricted CMV-specific TCR beta clonotypes.

TCRdb redid the calling of the reads with MiXCR, one entry per CDR3 protein. Seen here are approximately 300,000 distinct CDR3 sequences, around 25% observed once, and the top ten hold more than 10%. CDR1 KGHDR and CDR2 SFDVKD come from the germline V gene. The ends lost 2 bases at V and 6 bases at J; junction bases unmatched: 5. CDR3 length: 15 amino acids. As to this clonotype: Its antigen is unidentified.

The source is a human donor in good health (CMV status not recorded). Some clones in this sample may be carry-over from other donors' samples. The rearrangement uses TRBV24-1 and TRBJ2-1; TRBD2 matches at 8 bases. Specimen: cultured PBMCs, collected from culture after CMV antigen stimulation. The DNA for the CDR3 is TGTGCCACCAGTGATTCTAGCGGGTCCGGCAATGAGCAGTTCTTC. Encoded protein: CATSDSSGSGNEQFF.